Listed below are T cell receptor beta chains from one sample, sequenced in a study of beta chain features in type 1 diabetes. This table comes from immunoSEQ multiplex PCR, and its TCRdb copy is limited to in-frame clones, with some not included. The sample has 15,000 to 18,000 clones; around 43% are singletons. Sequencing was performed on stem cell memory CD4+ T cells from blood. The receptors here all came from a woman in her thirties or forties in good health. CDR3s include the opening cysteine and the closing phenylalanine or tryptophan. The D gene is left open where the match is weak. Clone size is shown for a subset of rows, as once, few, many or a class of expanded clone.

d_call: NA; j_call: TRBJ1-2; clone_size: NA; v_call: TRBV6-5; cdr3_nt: TGTGCCAGCAGTTTCCTAAACGTTGAAAGCGACTATGGCTACACCTTC; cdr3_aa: CASSFLNVESDYGYTF
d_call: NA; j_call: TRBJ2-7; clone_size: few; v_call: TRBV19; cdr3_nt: TGTGCCAGTAGTATAGTAGGGGGACAAGGGCCTACGGAGCAGTACTTC; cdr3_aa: CASSIVGGQGPTEQYF
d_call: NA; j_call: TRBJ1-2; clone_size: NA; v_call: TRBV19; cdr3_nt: TGTGCCAGTAGTATTTCTGGGAGGTTGGGCTACACCTTC; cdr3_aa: CASSISGRLGYTF
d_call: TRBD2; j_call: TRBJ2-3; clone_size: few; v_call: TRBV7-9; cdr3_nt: TGTGCCAGCTCTAGCGGGGGGACAGATACGCAGTATTTT; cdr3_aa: CASSSGGTDTQYF
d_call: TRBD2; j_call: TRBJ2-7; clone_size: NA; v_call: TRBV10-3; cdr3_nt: TGTGCCATCAGTGCCTCGCCGGGGGGGAGCAGCTCCTACGAGCAGTACTTC; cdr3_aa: CAISASPGGSSSYEQYF
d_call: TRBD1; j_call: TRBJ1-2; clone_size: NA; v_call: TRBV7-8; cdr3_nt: TGTGCCAGCAGGCCCGGGACAGTCTCCTTCGGCTACACCTTC; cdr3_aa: CASRPGTVSFGYTF
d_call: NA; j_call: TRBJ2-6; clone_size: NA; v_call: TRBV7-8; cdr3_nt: TGTGCCAGCAGCGTATCGGGGTACCCACAAAGTCGGGCCAACGTCCTGACTTTC; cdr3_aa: CASSVSGYPQSRANVLTF
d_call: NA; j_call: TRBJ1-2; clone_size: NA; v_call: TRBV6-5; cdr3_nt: TGTGCCAGCTCGGACAGAGTCCGTAACTATGGCTACACCTTC; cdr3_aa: CASSDRVRNYGYTF
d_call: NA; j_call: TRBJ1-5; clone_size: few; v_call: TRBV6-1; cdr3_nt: TGTGCCAGCAGTGAATCATCTAGCAATCAGCCCCAGCATTTT; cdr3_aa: CASSESSSNQPQHF
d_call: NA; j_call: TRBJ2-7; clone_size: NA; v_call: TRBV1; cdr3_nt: TGCACCAGCGTGGGGGGGGCGAATGCCTACGAGCAGTACTTC; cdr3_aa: CTSVGGANAYEQYF
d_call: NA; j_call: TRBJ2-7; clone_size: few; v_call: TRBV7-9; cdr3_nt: TGTGCCAGCAGCCAGTCCGGGGGACCCTACGAGCAGTACTTC; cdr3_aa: CASSQSGGPYEQYF
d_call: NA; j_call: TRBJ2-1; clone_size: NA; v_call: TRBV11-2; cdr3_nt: TGTGCCAGCAACCCCCGGGGGGCTAGAATTGGTGAGCAGTTCTTC; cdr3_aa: CASNPRGARIGEQFF
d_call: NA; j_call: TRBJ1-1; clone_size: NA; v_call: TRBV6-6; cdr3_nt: TGTGCCAGCAGTTTCCACCGGGGTAACACTGAAGCTTTCTTT; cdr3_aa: CASSFHRGNTEAFF
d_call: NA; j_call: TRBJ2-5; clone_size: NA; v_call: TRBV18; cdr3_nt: TGTGCCAGCTCACCCTGGGGAGCAGCACAAGAGACCCAGTACTTC; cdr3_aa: CASSPWGAAQETQYF
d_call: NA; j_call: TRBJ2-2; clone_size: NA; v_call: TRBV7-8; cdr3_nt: TGTGCCAGCAGAACTACCTCAGGGGTTTCCGGGGAGCTGTTTTTT; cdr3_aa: CASRTTSGVSGELFF
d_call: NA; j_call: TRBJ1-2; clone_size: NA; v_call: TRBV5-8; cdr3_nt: TGTGCCAGCAGCTTGCCCCGTTCGGAGGCAGGCGGCGGCTACACCTTC; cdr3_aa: CASSLPRSEAGGGYTF
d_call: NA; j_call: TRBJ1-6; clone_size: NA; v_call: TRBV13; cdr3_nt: TGTGCCAGCAGCGCGGCAACGACTAGCTCCTATAATTCACCCCTCCACTTT; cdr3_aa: CASSAATTSSYNSPLHF
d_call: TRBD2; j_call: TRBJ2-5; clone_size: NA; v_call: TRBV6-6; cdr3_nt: TGTGCCAGCAGTTATCGGGACTATCAAGAGACCCAGTACTTC; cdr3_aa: CASSYRDYQETQYF
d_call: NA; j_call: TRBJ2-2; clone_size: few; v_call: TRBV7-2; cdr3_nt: TGTGCCAGCAGCTTTGGTTTGGGGGCCTACACCGGGGAGCTGTTTTTT; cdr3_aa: CASSFGLGAYTGELFF